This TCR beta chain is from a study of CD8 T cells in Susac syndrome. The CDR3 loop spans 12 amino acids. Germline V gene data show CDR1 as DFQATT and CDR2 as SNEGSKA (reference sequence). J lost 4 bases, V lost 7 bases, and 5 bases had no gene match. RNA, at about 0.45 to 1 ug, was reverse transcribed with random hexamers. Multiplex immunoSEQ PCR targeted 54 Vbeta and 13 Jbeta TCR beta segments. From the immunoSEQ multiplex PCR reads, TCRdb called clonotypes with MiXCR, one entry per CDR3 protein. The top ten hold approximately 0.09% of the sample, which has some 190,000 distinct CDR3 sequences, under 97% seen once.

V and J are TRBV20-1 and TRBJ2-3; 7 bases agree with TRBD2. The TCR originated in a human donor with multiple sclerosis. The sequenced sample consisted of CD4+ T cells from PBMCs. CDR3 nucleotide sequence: TGCAGTGGAGCGGGGCGAGCAGATACGCAGTATTTT. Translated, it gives CSGAGRADTQYF.